The T cell receptor beta chain described here comes from a study of blood T cell repertoires in COVID-19. The wider study: Specimens from acute and convalescent COVID-19 originated in the United States, Italy and Spain. Sources were T cells, B-cell-depleted T cells, or PBMCs; the material itself was cDNA or gDNA.

Authors' analysis steps: Reference gene primer amplification gave nucleated cell count estimates. Profiling relied on immunoSEQ multiplex PCR, and the TCRdb table lists in-frame clones only, not all of them. Clone size and V and J calls were adopted from that table, with D and trimming inferred from the DNA. The sample has roughly 90,000 clones, around four fifths seen once. The CDR3 totals 13 residues. Germline V gene data show CDR1 as SQVTM and CDR2 as ANQGSEA. V shed 2 bases and J shed 1 base, with 8 bases lying between them. The TCR was taken from a human donor in a cohort sampled during active COVID-19. The source material was peripheral blood. This chain links TRBV29-1 with TRBJ2-5; no clear D. DNA for the CDR3: TGCAGCGTTGAAAGCAGGTCCCAAGAGACCCAGTACTTC. Protein product: CSVESRSQETQYF.